This T cell receptor beta chain was sequenced for a study of T cells in Graves' hyperthyroidism and ophthalmopathy. Study outcomes and limitations: Peripheral blood also featured most of the thyroid clonotypes expanded above 0.001.

Using RNA transcripts as the source, TCR beta CDR3 regions were amplified. When the TCR CDR3 underwent first-round RT-PCR, the HTBI primer set was used. TCRdb used MiXCR to reprocess the multiplex PCR reads, holding one entry per CDR3 protein. The sample lists just under 750,000 distinct CDR3 sequences; around 40% were seen once. J lost 7 bases, V lost 6 bases, and 10 bases had no gene match. This CDR3 has 14 amino acids. There are a few counts of this clonotype. The antigen is unknown. It was considered stable Graves' hyperthyroidism when ophthalmopathy did not progress within 18 months. The V gene is TRBV12-3 or TRBV12-4, the J gene TRBJ2-7, with TRBD1 matching 9 bases. This clonotype was sampled from a woman aged 35 to 49 with Graves' hyperthyroidism. The sequencing sample was made of blood. The CDR3 here is CASRHRDRVREQYF. The CDR3 DNA is TGTGCCAGCAGGCATAGGGACAGGGTAAGGGAGCAGTACTTC.